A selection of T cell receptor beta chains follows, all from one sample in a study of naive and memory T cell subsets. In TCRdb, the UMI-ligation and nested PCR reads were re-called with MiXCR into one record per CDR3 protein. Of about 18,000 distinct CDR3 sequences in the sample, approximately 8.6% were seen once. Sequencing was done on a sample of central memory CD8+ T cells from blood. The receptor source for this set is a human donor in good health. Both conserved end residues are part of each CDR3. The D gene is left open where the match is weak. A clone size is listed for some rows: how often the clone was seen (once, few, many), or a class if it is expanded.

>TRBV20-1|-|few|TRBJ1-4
TGCAGTGCTAGAGATTACCGGGATGGTTTTTTT
CSARDYRDGFF
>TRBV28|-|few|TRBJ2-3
TGTGCCAGCAGTCATCGGACAGACACAGATACGCAGTATTTT
CASSHRTDTDTQYF
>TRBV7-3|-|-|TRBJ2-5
TGTGCCAGCAGCACGAATGTTGCGACCCAGTACTTC
CASSTNVATQYF
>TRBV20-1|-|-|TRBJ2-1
TGCAGTGCTAGAGATGGGTACAATGAGCAGTTCTTC
CSARDGYNEQFF
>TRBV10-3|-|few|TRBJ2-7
TGTGCCATCAGTAACAGGGACGACGAGCAGTACTTC
CAISNRDDEQYF
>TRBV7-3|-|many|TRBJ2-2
TGTGCCAGCAGCACGGGGCTCGGGGACACCGGGGAGCTGTTTTTT
CASSTGLGDTGELFF
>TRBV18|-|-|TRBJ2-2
TGTGCCAGCTCACCACCGTTTTGGACGATGGCCACCCTTTTT
CASSPPFWTMATLF
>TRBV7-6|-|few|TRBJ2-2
TGTGCCAGCAGCTTCTACATGGGGCTTGGTCGGGAGCTGTTTTTT
CASSFYMGLGRELFF
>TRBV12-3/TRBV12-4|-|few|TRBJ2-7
TGTGCCAGCAGTTTTGGGACGGTCGGCTACGAGCAGTACTTC
CASSFGTVGYEQYF
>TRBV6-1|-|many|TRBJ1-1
TGTGCCAGCAGTGGGCCAGGGCAGGGGAACACTGAAGCTTTCTTT
CASSGPGQGNTEAFF
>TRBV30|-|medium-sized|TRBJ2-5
TGTGCCTGGAGTGACCAGTCCCCGGAGACCCAGTACTTC
CAWSDQSPETQYF
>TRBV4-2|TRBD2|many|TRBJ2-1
TGTGCCAGCAGCCAAGAGTCGGGACTAGATGAGCAGTTCTTC
CASSQESGLDEQFF
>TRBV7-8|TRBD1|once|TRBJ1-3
TGTGCCACCGGCGGGACAGAGGGCTCTGGAAACACCATATATTTT
CATGGTEGSGNTIYF
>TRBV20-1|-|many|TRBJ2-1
TGCAGTGCTAGAGGTGTGCGGGGAAGAAATGAGCAGTTCTTC
CSARGVRGRNEQFF
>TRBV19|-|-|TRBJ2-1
TGTGCCAGTAGTCCTGGGGTCGCTGCGAGCTCCTACAATGAGCAGTTCTTC
CASSPGVAASSYNEQFF
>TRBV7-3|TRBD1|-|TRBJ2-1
TGTGCCAGCAGCCCGGGACAGGGTAATTTTAATGAGCAGTTCTTC
CASSPGQGNFNEQFF
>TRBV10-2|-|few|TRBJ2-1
TGCGCCAGCATTAAGCTCGATAAGGCCAACAATGAGCAGTTCTTC
CASIKLDKANNEQFF
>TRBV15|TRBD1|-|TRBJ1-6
TGTGCCACCAGCCCTACCACCGGGACAGGGAATTCACCCCTCAACTTT
CATSPTTGTGNSPLNF
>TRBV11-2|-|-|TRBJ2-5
TGTGCCAGCAGCTCCCGGGACAACCAAGAGACCCAGTACTTC
CASSSRDNQETQYF
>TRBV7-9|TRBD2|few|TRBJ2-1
TGTGCCAGCGGTACTGGACTAGCGGACTACAATGAGCAGTTCTTC
CASGTGLADYNEQFF
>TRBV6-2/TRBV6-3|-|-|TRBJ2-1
TGTGCCAGCAGTTACGAGGGGGGGCCGAATGAGCAGTTCTTC
CASSYEGGPNEQFF
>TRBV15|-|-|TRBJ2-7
TGTGCCACCAGCGGAACATGGGGGCCGGGCGAGCAGTACTTC
CATSGTWGPGEQYF
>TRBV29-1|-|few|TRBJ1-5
TGCAGCGTTTGGGACGGTAGCAATCAGCCCCAGCATTTT
CSVWDGSNQPQHF
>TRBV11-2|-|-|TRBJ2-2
TGTGCCAGCAGCGCCCACCTGACGCGAGGAGCGAACACCGGGGAGCTGTTTTTT
CASSAHLTRGANTGELFF
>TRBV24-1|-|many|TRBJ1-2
TGTGCCACCAGGGGGGACTATGGCTACACCTTC
CATRGDYGYTF
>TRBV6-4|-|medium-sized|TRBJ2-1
TGTGCCAGCAGTGACTCAGGGGAGCCCTACAATGAGCAGTTCTTC
CASSDSGEPYNEQFF
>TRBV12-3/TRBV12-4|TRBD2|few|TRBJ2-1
TGTGCCAGCAGCCCCATGCTAGCGGACTACAATGAGCAGTTCTTC
CASSPMLADYNEQFF
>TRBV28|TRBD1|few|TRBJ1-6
TGTGCCAGCGGCCTGACAGGGGGCAATTCACCCCTCCACTTT
CASGLTGGNSPLHF
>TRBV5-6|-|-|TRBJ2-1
TGTGCCAGCAGCCGAAGGGGCAATGAGCAGTTCTTC
CASSRRGNEQFF
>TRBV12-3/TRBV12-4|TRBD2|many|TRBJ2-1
TGTGCCAGCAGTTCCCCCGGGACTAGCGGGAGGGTCTGGGAGCAGTTCTTC
CASSSPGTSGRVWEQFF
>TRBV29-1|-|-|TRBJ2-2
TGCAGCGTTGAGGACACCGGGGAGCTGTTTTTT
CSVEDTGELFF
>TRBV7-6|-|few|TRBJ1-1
TGTGCCAGCAGCTTAGATCGGACGGGGACTGAAGCTTTCTTT
CASSLDRTGTEAFF
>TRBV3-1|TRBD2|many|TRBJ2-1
TGTGCCAGCACCACGGGACTAGCAGACTCCTACAATGAGCAGTTCTTC
CASTTGLADSYNEQFF
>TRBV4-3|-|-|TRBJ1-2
TGCGCCAGCAGCCAAACCCTCGGAGGGGGTGGTTCTAACTATGGCTACACCTTC
CASSQTLGGGGSNYGYTF
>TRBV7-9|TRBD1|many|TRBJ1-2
TGTGCCAGCAGCTGGGGGGACAGAAGCTATGGCTACACCTTC
CASSWGDRSYGYTF
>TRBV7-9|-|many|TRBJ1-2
TGTGCCAGCAGCTTAGGCAGGCCTAATTATGGCTACACCTTC
CASSLGRPNYGYTF
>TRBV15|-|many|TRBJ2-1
TGTGCCACCAGCAGAGATCCCAGGGGGGGGGCCCGCCCCTACAATGAGCAGTTCTTC
CATSRDPRGGARPYNEQFF
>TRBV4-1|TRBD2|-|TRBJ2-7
TGCGCCAGCAGCCAAGATCGGCTAGCGGGAGGTGTCGAGCAGTACTTC
CASSQDRLAGGVEQYF
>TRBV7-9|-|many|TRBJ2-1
TGTGCCAGCAGCCGGGTGGACTACAATGAGCAGTTCTTC
CASSRVDYNEQFF
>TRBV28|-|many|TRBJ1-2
TGTGCCAGCAGTCCCCTTTACAGGGAAGAGAACTATGGCTACACCTTC
CASSPLYREENYGYTF
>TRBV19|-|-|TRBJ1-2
TGTGCCAGTAGTTTAACAGAGGTAGAAGGTGGCACCTTC
CASSLTEVEGGTF
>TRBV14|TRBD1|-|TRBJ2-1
TGTGCCAGCAGCCACCTGGGACAGGACAACTACAATGAGCAGTTCTTC
CASSHLGQDNYNEQFF
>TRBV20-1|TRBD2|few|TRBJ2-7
TGCAGTGCCTTCTCAGCGGGAGACCTCCACGAGCAGTACTTC
CSAFSAGDLHEQYF
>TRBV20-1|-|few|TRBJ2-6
TGCAGTGCTAGACAAGGGGCTCCGTCTGGGGCCAACGTCCTGACTTTC
CSARQGAPSGANVLTF
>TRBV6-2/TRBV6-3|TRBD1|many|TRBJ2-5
TGTGCCAGCAGCGCCGGGACAGAGGGGGAGACCCAGTACTTC
CASSAGTEGETQYF
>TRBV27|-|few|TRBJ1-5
TGTGCCAGCAGTACTAGTCCGGGCCGCAATCAGCCCCAGCATTTT
CASSTSPGRNQPQHF